This T cell receptor (beta chain) appears in the sequencing data of a study of T cell repertoires in cytomegalovirus infection. Comments on this clonotype: As yet, its antigen is unknown.

This CDR3 is built from 12 residues. The germline CDR1 and CDR2 sequences are SGHNT and YYREEE (reference sequence). With 0 bases removed from V and 8 bases from J, the gap between germline ends came to 8 bases. MiXCR was run by TCRdb on the reads, yielding one entry per CDR3 protein. This table has 200,000 to 250,000 distinct CDR3 sequences, 35% to 45% appearing once. This chain connects TRBV5-4 to TRBJ1-1, with D possibly being TRBD1 (5 bases). The starting material was CD8+ T cells from cultured PBMCs, obtained from culture after CMV antigen stimulation. The source of this sequence is a human donor in good health (CMV status not recorded). Some clones in this sample may be carry-over from other donors' samples. The CDR3 loop is CASSLGRGEAFF. The DNA of the CDR3 is TGTGCCAGCAGCTTGGGACGGGGGGAAGCTTTCTTT.